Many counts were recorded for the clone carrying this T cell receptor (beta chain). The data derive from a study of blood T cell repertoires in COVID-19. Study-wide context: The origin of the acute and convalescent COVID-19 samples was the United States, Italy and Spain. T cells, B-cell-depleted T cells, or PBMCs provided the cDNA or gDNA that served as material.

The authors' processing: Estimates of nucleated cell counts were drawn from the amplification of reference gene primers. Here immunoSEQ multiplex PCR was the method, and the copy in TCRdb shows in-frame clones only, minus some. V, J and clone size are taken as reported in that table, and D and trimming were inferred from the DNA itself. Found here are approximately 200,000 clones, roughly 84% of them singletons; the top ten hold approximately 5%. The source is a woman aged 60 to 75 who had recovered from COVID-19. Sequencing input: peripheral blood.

This chain's CDR3 is CATTTGSSYEQYF. CDR3 bases: TGTGCCACAACGACAGGTTCCTCCTACGAGCAGTACTTC. The chain employs TRBV10-3 and TRBJ2-7; perhaps TRBD1 as D (6 bases). This CDR3 region has 13 residues. Looked up from germline, CDR1 is ENHRY and CDR2 is SYGVKD. V lost 10 bases to trimming and J lost 0 bases, with 13 bases between them.